The clone carrying this T cell receptor beta chain was seen ten or more times. Its antigen is as yet unknown. This sample stems from a study of blood T cells in healthy people across ages. Findings and limits, study-wide: Unknown donor CMV status possibly confounded expanded clonotype changes. Per million T cells, TCR beta diversity dropped roughly linearly as age increased.

The CDR3 sequence is 16 residues long. Per the germline V gene, CDR1 is DFQATT and CDR2 is SNEGSKA (reference sequence). Trimming at V came to 6 bases and at J to 2 bases, leaving 12 bases not matched to a gene. The authors ran a second PCR of 7 to 11 cycles using a sample-barcoded 5' primer and a J-beta primer mix. TCRdb analysed the 5' RACE reads with MiXCR anew, one entry per CDR3 protein. The sample holds about 670,000 distinct CDR3 sequences, more than 45% seen once. The receptor was isolated from a woman aged 80 or older in good health. Sequencing was done on a sample of blood. The rearrangement links TRBV20-1 to TRBJ2-4; 8 bases are a match to TRBD2. The CDR3 sequence: CSAQFAGGGTKNIQYF. In nucleotides, the CDR3 is TGCAGTGCCCAATTTGCGGGAGGAGGAACCAAAAACATTCAGTACTTC.